This TCR beta chain originates from a study of T cell changes during pregnancy in multiple sclerosis. Losses at the gene ends were 2 bases for V and 4 bases for J; bases not matched to a gene: 6. This CDR3 is built from 15 residues. Germline V CDR1 and CDR2: SGHKS, YYEKEE (reference sequence). Clones were sequenced by immunoSEQ multiplex PCR, and TCRdb holds only the in-frame ones, with some missing. The table shows under 60,000 clones, with around 92% occurring only once. This TCR derives from a female donor with multiple sclerosis, enrolled in a pregnancy study. This rearrangement joins TRBV5-5 to TRBJ1-3; 7 nucleotides match TRBD1. The sample was CD4+ T cells from peripheral blood mononuclear cells, taken in the third trimester of pregnancy. The CDR3 bases are TGTGCCAGCAGCTTTACCGGGACAGTAGGAAACACCATATATTTT. Translation: CASSFTGTVGNTIYF.